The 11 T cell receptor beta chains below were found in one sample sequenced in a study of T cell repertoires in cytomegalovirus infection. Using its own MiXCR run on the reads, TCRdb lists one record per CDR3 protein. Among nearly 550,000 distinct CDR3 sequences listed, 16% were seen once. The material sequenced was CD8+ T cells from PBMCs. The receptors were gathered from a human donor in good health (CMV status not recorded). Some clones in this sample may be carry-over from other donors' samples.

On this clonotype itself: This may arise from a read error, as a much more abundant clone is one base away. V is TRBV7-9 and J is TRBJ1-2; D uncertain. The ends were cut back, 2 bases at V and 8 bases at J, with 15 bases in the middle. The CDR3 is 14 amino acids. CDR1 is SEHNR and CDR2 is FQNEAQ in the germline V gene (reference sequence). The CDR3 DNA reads TGTGCCAGCAGCTTAACGCCGGGCGGTCGAGGCTACACCTTC. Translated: CASSLTPGGRGYTF.

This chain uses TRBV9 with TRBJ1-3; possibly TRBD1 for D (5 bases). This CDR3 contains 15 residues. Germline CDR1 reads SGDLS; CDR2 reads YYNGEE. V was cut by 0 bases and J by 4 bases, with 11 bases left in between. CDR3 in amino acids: CASSVAAGSGNTIYF. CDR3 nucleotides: TGTGCCAGCAGCGTAGCGGCAGGGTCGGGAAACACCATATATTTT.

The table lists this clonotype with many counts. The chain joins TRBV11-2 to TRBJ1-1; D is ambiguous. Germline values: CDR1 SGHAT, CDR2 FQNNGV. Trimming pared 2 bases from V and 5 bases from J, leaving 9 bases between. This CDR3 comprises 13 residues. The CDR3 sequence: CASSLNRETEAFF. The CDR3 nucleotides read TGTGCCAGCAGCTTAAACCGGGAAACTGAAGCTTTCTTT.

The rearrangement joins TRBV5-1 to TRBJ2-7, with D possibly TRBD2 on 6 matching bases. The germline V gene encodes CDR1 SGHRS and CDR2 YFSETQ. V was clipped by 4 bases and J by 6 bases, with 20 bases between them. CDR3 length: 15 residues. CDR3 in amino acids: CASSQDRLMGLEQYF. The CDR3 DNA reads TGCGCCAGCAGCCAGGACCGATTGATGGGACTCGAGCAGTACTTC. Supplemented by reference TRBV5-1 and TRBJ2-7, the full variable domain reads KAGVTQTPRYLIKTRGQQVTLSCSPISGHRSVSWYQQTPGQGLQFLFEYFSETQRNKGNFPGRFSGRQFSNSRSEMNVSTLELGDSALYLCASSQDRLMGLEQYFGPGTRLTVT.

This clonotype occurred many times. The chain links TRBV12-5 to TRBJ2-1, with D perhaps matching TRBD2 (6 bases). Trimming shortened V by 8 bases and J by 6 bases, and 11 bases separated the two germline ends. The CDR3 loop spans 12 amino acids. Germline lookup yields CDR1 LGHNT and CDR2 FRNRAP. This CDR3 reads CASYNGGNEQFF. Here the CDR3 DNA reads TGTGCTAGTTACAACGGGGGCAATGAGCAGTTCTTC.

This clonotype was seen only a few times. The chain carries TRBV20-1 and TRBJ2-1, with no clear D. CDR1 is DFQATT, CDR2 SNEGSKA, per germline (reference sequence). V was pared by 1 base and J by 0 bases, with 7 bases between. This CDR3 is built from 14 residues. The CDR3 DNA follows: TGCAGTGCTAGAGTCTCGGGCTCCTACAATGAGCAGTTCTTC. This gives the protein CSARVSGSYNEQFF.

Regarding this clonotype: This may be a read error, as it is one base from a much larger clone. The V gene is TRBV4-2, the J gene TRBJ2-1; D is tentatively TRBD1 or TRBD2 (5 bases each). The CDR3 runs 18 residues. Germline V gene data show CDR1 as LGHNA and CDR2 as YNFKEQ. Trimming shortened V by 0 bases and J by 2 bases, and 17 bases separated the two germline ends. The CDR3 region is CASSQDLGTGSAYNEQFF. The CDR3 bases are TGTGCCAGCAGCCAAGATTTGGGGACGGGTAGCGCCTACAATGAGCAGTTCTTC.

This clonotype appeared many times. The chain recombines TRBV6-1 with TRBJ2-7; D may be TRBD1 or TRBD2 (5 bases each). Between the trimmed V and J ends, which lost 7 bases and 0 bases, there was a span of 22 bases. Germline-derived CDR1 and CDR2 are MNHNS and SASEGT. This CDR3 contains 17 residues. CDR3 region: CASTNKEEGPISYEQYF. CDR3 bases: TGTGCCAGCACTAACAAGGAAGAGGGACCGATCTCCTACGAGCAGTACTTC.

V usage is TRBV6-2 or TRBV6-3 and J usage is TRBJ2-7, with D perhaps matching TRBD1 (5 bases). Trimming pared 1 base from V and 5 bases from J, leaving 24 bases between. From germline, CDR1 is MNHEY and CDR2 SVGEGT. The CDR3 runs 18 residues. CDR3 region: CASSYYLMGRQGKDEQYF. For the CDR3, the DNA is TGTGCCAGCAGTTACTATCTAATGGGGCGGCAGGGTAAGGACGAGCAGTACTTC.

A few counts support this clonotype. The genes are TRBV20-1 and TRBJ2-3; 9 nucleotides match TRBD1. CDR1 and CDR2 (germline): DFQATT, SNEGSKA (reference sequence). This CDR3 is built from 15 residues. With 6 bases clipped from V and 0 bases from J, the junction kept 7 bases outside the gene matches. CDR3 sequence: CSATGTGPSTDTQYF. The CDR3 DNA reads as TGCAGTGCGACCGGGACAGGGCCGAGCACAGATACGCAGTATTTT.

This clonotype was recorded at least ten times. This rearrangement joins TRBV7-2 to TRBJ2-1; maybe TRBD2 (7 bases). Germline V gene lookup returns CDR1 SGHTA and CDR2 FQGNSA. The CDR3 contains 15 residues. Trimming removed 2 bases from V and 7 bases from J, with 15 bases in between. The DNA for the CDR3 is TGTGCCAGCAGCTTACTAGCGGAGGGGGGGAATGAGCAGTTCTTC. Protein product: CASSLLAEGGNEQFF.